The entry below describes one TCR beta chain. Its antigen is still unknown. Germline and junction disagree at one end, which may indicate a read error. The CDR3 totals 14 residues. Germline V gene lookup returns CDR1 SGHNT and CDR2 YYREEE (reference sequence). The PCR was carried out with 60 Vbeta primers and 13 Jbeta primers. Repertoires were generated with immunoSEQ multiplex PCR, while TCRdb's copy carries only in-frame clones and drops some. The table includes 150,000 to 200,000 clones, roughly 84% detected once. The data stem from a study of cytomegalovirus exposure and HLA in healthy donors. Regarding donors, all were healthy bone marrow donors. Notes on the study in general: In a later analysis, DRB1 alleles had the most associated TCRs; HLA-C alleles the fewest. In most subjects, TCR beta sequences reportedly gave accurate predictions of HLA-A and HLA-B alleles. Cytomegalovirus association was listed for about 180 TCR beta chains.

The specimen was PBMCs. The chain combines TRBV5-4 with TRBJ2-1; the D is unclear. The receptor's source is a woman under 30 in good health and CMV-seronegative. The CDR3 region is CASSFKTPYNGQFF. The DNA for the CDR3 is TGTGCCAGCAGCTTTAAGACTCCCTACAATGGGCAGTTCTTC.